The 28 T cell receptor beta chains below come from one sample, sequenced in a study of CD8 T cells in ankylosing spondylitis. TCRdb reanalysed the 5' RACE reads using MiXCR and keeps one entry per CDR3 protein. The table shows nearly 350,000 distinct CDR3 sequences, with about 15% occurring only once. Sequencing was done on a sample of blood, either unsorted or a sorted T cell fraction (not recorded which). The receptors were gathered from a male donor with ankylosing spondylitis or in good health (not recorded which).

This clonotype was found once. V usage is TRBV11-3 and J usage is TRBJ2-3; D unclear. The CDR3 runs to 14 residues. V lost 4 bases and J lost 0, with 8 bases in between. From germline, CDR1 is SGHNT and CDR2 YENEEA. CDR3 nucleotides: TGTGCCAGCAGCTCTAGGCACAGCACAGATACGCAGTATTTT. It encodes CASSSRHSTDTQYF.

The chain recombines TRBV20-1 with TRBJ1-2, with a tentative D call TRBD1 (5 bases). The CDR3 consists of 15 residues. Trimming shortened V by 3 bases and J by 0 bases, and 14 bases separated the two germline ends. Germline loops: CDR1 DFQATT, CDR2 SNEGSKA (reference sequence). DNA for the CDR3: TGCAGTGCTAGGGGGCCTCCGGACACTAACTATGGCTACACCTTC. It translates to CSARGPPDTNYGYTF.

A few counts support this clonotype. The V and J genes are TRBV4-1 and TRBJ1-4; D perhaps matches TRBD1 (5 bases). The CDR3 is 19 amino acids. Germline lookup yields CDR1 MGHRA and CDR2 YSYEKL. V was cut by 3 bases and J by 11 bases, with 31 bases left in between. In nucleotides, the CDR3 is TGCGCCAGCAGCCATCAAGAGGAATTAAGCAGGGCCCGTTCCAGGAAACTGTTTTTT. Residues: CASSHQEELSRARSRKLFF.

This clonotype was detected only a few times. The chain links TRBV27 to TRBJ1-5; TRBD1 might be the D (6 bases). V lost 2 bases, J lost 0 bases, and 17 bases lay in between. The CDR3 contains 18 residues. Germline assignment: CDR1 MNHEY and CDR2 SMNVEV (reference sequence). The CDR3 nucleotides are TGTGCCAGCAGTTTACTAGGGGACACGGAGTATAGCAATCAGCCCCAGCATTTT. Encoded protein: CASSLLGDTEYSNQPQHF.

Many counts were recorded for this clonotype. The chain recombines TRBV21-1 with TRBJ2-1; the table's D call TRBD1 went unverified against the DNA. TRBV21-1 is given as a pseudogene. The length of the CDR3 is 14 residues. The CDR3 reads CASFECPHYNEQFF. The CDR3 nucleotides read TGTGCCAGCTTTGAGTGCCCCCACTACAATGAGCAGTTCTTC.

The rearrangement uses TRBV30 and TRBJ1-5, with D uncertain. Looked up from germline, CDR1 is GTSNPN and CDR2 is SVGIG (reference sequence). The CDR3 has 13 amino acids. Trimming shortened V by 2 bases and J by 0 bases, and 5 bases separated the two germline ends. CDR3 sequence (DNA): TGTGCCTGGAGTATCAGTAGCAATCAGCCCCAGCATTTT. It translates to CAWSISSNQPQHF.

This sequence joins TRBV5-6 and TRBJ2-7, with D possibly being TRBD2 (5 bases). Trimming left V 3 bases short and J 0 bases short, with 22 bases between. CDR3 size: 18 residues. Germline V gene sequence: CDR1 SGHDT, CDR2 YYEEEE. CDR3 nucleotide sequence: TGTGCCAGCAGCTCCGAGCTTCTGAGCCCTCGGGGCTCCTACGAGCAGTACTTC. Its protein product is CASSSELLSPRGSYEQYF.

This clonotype was detected only a few times. The chain recombines TRBV4-1 with TRBJ1-1; 7 positions match TRBD1. The length of the CDR3 is 16 residues. J gave up 4 bases and V 3 bases, and 11 bases lay outside the gene matches. The germline CDR1 and CDR2 sequences are MGHRA and YSYEKL. This CDR3 reads CASSHLLGQGVTEAFF. The CDR3 DNA reads as TGCGCCAGCAGCCACCTCCTCGGGCAGGGGGTCACTGAAGCTTTCTTT.

This clonotype was detected a few times. The CDR3 spells CAISAGTGKETQYF. The DNA of the CDR3 is TGTGCCATCAGTGCCGGGACAGGGAAAGAGACCCAGTACTTC. V is TRBV10-3 and J is TRBJ2-5; 9 bases align to TRBD1. V was pared by 4 bases and J by 3 bases, with 3 bases of the junction left unmatched. CDR3 size: 14 residues. The germline V gene encodes CDR1 ENHRY and CDR2 SYGVKD.

Ten or more counts support this clonotype. This rearrangement joins TRBV12-3 or TRBV12-4 to TRBJ2-1; tentatively, D is TRBD2 (6 bases). V shed 5 bases and J shed 4 bases, with 12 bases lying between them. The CDR3 sequence is 14 residues long. Written as DNA, the CDR3 is TGTGCCAGCAGTGTGGCTAGCGCGTACAATGAGCAGTTCTTC. The encoded protein is CASSVASAYNEQFF.

The chain recombines TRBV20-1 with TRBJ2-3; D is undetermined. The V end lost 3 bases, the J end lost 0 bases, and 7 bases lay between the germline ends. Germline V gives CDR1 DFQATT, CDR2 SNEGSKA (reference sequence). This CDR3 comprises 13 residues. CDR3 in DNA: TGCAGTGCTAGTTTCCAGAGCACAGATACGCAGTATTTT. Protein: CSASFQSTDTQYF.

There are a few counts of this clonotype. The chain uses TRBV5-6 and TRBJ2-3; possibly TRBD2 for D (7 bases). Germline assignment: CDR1 SGHDT and CDR2 YYEEEE. This CDR3 has 15 residues. Trimming removed 2 bases from V and 3 bases from J, with 13 bases in between. The CDR3 region has the DNA TGTGCCAGCAGCTTTTTGCGGGGGCAGACAGATACGCAGTATTTT. Translation gives CASSFLRGQTDTQYF.

This clonotype was detected many times. This chain uses TRBV6-1 with TRBJ1-2; 7 bases are shared with TRBD1. CDR1 is MNHNS, CDR2 SASEGT, per germline. V trimming: 6 bases; J trimming: 4 bases; junction bases outside the gene matches: 8. This CDR3 contains 14 residues. The DNA for the CDR3 is TGTGCCAGCAGCTTTGTCCGACAGGGCTATGGCTACACCTTC. Translation gives CASSFVRQGYGYTF.

This clonotype was seen a few times. This sequence joins TRBV27 and TRBJ1-1; D may be TRBD1 (5 bases). The CDR3 extends over 11 amino acids. V was pared by 10 bases and J by 5 bases, with 11 bases between. Germline V lookup: CDR1 MNHEY, CDR2 SMNVEV (reference sequence). CDR3 nucleotide sequence: TGTGCCACCAAGCGGGGGACTGAAGCTTTCTTT. It codes for CATKRGTEAFF.

This clonotype turned up a few times. CDR3 bases: TGCGCCAGCAGCTTGCGCGCAGGTGAACAGCCCCAGCATTTT. It encodes CASSLRAGEQPQHF. This chain connects TRBV5-1 to TRBJ1-5; D uncertain. The CDR3 consists of 14 residues. Germline lookup yields CDR1 SGHRS and CDR2 YFSETQ. Trimming cost V 1 base and J 7 bases, with 12 bases left between them.

This clonotype was found a few times. The chain links TRBV3-1 to TRBJ1-1; 10 bases align to TRBD1. Unmatched junction bases numbered 4, after V lost 3 bases and J lost 3 bases. The CDR3 loop spans 15 amino acids. The V gene's germline CDR1 is LGHDT and CDR2 YNNKEL (reference sequence). DNA for the CDR3: TGTGCCAGCAGCCACCGGACAGGGGGGCACACTGAAGCTTTCTTT. It translates to CASSHRTGGHTEAFF.

The V and J genes are TRBV5-1 and TRBJ2-6; D not resolved. Germline V gene data show CDR1 as SGHRS and CDR2 as YFSETQ. V lost 2 bases to trimming and J lost 8 bases, with 8 bases between them. The CDR3 length is 13 residues. CDR3 region: CASSLALTNVLTF. As DNA, the CDR3 is TGCGCCAGCAGCTTAGCTTTGACCAACGTCCTGACTTTC. Combining the CDR3 with reference TRBV5-1 and TRBJ2-6 gives the whole variable domain KAGVTQTPRYLIKTRGQQVTLSCSPISGHRSVSWYQQTPGQGLQFLFEYFSETQRNKGNFPGRFSGRQFSNSRSEMNVSTLELGDSALYLCASSLALTNVLTFGAGSRLTVL.

This clonotype was found a few times. V is TRBV20-1 and J is TRBJ2-3; 9 nucleotides line up with TRBD1. Germline-derived CDR1 and CDR2 are DFQATT and SNEGSKA (reference sequence). The CDR3 has 10 residues. The trim removed 8 bases at V and 10 bases at J, leaving 4 bases unmatched. CDR3 nucleotides: TGCAGTACAGACAGGGGGGCGCAGTATTTT. It yields the protein CSTDRGAQYF.

A few counts support this clonotype. This chain links TRBV12-3 or TRBV12-4 with TRBJ2-3, with 14 bases that match TRBD2. The CDR3 consists of 15 residues. V lost 5 bases to trimming and J lost 6 bases; unmatched junction nucleotides: 4. CDR3 in DNA: TGTGCCAGCAGTGCCCGACTAGCGGGAGGGGATACGCAGTATTTT. It codes for CASSARLAGGDTQYF.

This clonotype was observed a few times. This chain connects TRBV7-9 to TRBJ1-4; no clear D gene. Germline CDR1 SEHNR, CDR2 FQNEAQ (reference sequence). The ends were cut back, 3 bases at V and 8 bases at J, with 13 bases in the middle. CDR3 length equals 14 residues. The CDR3 loop is CASSLLEGGEKLFF. In DNA, the CDR3 is TGTGCCAGCAGCTTGCTAGAGGGCGGGGAAAAACTGTTTTTT.

V gene TRBV20-1 combines with J gene TRBJ2-3; 10 bases fit TRBD1. CDR3 length: 16 residues. Trimming removed 6 bases from V and 5 bases from J; junction bases left unmatched: 14. From germline, CDR1 is DFQATT and CDR2 SNEGSKA (reference sequence). The CDR3 coding sequence is TGCAGTGCCCGAGGTGGGGACAGGGGAGGAAAAGATACGCAGTATTTT. It specifies CSARGGDRGGKDTQYF.

The gene calls are TRBV27 and TRBJ1-1, with unresolved D. This CDR3 has 14 amino acids. Trimming cost V 8 bases and J 5 bases, with 18 bases left between them. Looked up from germline, CDR1 is MNHEY and CDR2 is SMNVEV (reference sequence). CDR3 bases: TGTGCCAGCGTTAGAAAGGGATTGGGGACTGAAGCTTTCTTT. Residues: CASVRKGLGTEAFF.

The chain recombines TRBV7-9 with TRBJ2-1; 9 bases match TRBD2. From germline, CDR1 is SEHNR and CDR2 FQNEAQ (reference sequence). The V gene end was trimmed by 3 bases and the J gene end by 3 bases; junction bases not matched to a gene: 6. There are 16 residues in the CDR3. DNA of the CDR3: TGTGCCAGCAGCTTGACTAGCGGAGAATACTACAATGAGCAGTTCTTC. This sequence encodes CASSLTSGEYYNEQFF.

This clonotype was seen many times. The V gene is TRBV19, the J gene TRBJ1-2; the D gene is possibly TRBD1 (6 bases). Germline CDR1 reads LNHDA; CDR2 reads SQIVND (reference sequence). Trimming left V 9 bases short and J 5 bases short, with 16 bases between. The CDR3 covers 13 residues. The CDR3 sequence: CASWPGTLYGYTF. In DNA, the CDR3 is TGTGCCAGCTGGCCCGGGACACTGTATGGCTACACCTTC. The full variable domain, completed using reference TRBV19 and TRBJ1-2, is DGGITQSPKYLFRKEGQNVTLSCEQNLNHDAMYWYRQDPGQGLRLIYYSQIVNDFQKGDIAEGYSVSREKKESFPLTVTSAQKNPTAFYLCASWPGTLYGYTFGSGTRLTVV.

In its sample, this clonotype was seen a few times. The chain has TRBV7-8 and TRBJ2-7, with D unclear. The CDR3 length is 13 residues. Trimming removed 1 base at V and 3 bases at J, with 7 bases between. Germline V CDR1 and CDR2: SGHVS, FQNEAQ. The CDR3 DNA reads TGTGCCAGCAGCTTAGTTGCCGGCTACGAGCAGTACTTC. Translation gives CASSLVAGYEQYF.

This clonotype was recorded at least ten times. The chain employs TRBV18 and TRBJ1-1; TRBD1 matches at 8 bases. Germline V lookup: CDR1 KGHSH, CDR2 LQKENI. The CDR3 runs 14 residues. V lost 8 bases, J lost 2 bases, and 7 bases stayed unmatched. The CDR3 loop is CASSPGQGNTEAFF. Here the CDR3 DNA reads TGTGCCAGCAGCCCCGGACAGGGAAACACTGAAGCTTTCTTT. Full variable domain (rest looked up from reference TRBV18 and TRBJ1-1): NAGVMQNPRHLVRRRGQEARLRCSPMKGHSHVYWYRQLPEEGLKFMVYLQKENIIDESGMPKERFSAEFPKEGPSILRIQQVVRGDSAAYFCASSPGQGNTEAFFGQGTRLTVV.

This chain links TRBV10-2 with TRBJ1-6; D gene uncertain. CDR1 and CDR2 (germline): WSHSY, SAAADI. CDR3 length: 14 amino acids. Trimming left V 7 bases short and J 4 bases short, with 11 bases between. In DNA form, the CDR3 reads TGCGCCAGCACCCGGACGGTATATAATTCACCCCTCCACTTT. Translating it yields CASTRTVYNSPLHF.

The rearrangement links TRBV3-1 to TRBJ2-7; perhaps TRBD2 as D (5 bases). This CDR3 region has 16 residues. CDR1 is LGHDT, CDR2 YNNKEL, per germline (reference sequence). Trimming removed 2 bases from V and 3 bases from J, with 17 bases in between. Written as DNA, the CDR3 is TGTGCCAGCAGCCAAAATCCAATTGGACTTTACTACGAGCAGTACTTC. It specifies CASSQNPIGLYYEQYF.